The 11 T cell receptor beta chains in this list originate from one sample, sequenced in a study of blood T cell repertoires in COVID-19. Clones were sequenced by immunoSEQ multiplex PCR, and TCRdb holds only the in-frame ones, with some missing. Among around 250,000 clones listed, 80% to 85% were seen once. The sample taken for sequencing was peripheral blood. The receptors come from a man in his fifties or sixties with active or convalescent COVID-19.

The chain couples TRBV18 to TRBJ2-3; 11 bases are shared with TRBD2. Germline V gene data show CDR1 as KGHSH and CDR2 as LQKENI. The CDR3 runs 18 residues. V trimming: 2 bases; J trimming: 4 bases; junction bases outside the gene matches: 11. The CDR3 protein is CASSPTLAGATLADTQYF. For the CDR3, the DNA is TGTGCCAGCTCACCAACACTAGCGGGGGCCACCTTGGCAGATACGCAGTATTTT.

The chain recombines TRBV4-3 with TRBJ1-2; no reliable D call. Trimming left V 0 bases short and J 5 bases short, with 10 bases between. This CDR3 spans 14 amino acids. CDR1 is LGHNA and CDR2 is YSLEER in the germline V gene. Written as DNA, the CDR3 is TGCGCCAGCAGCCAAGAACGAGGGAAGTATGGCTACACCTTC. This translates into CASSQERGKYGYTF.

The genes are TRBV21-1 and TRBJ1-3. TRBV21-1 has pseudogene status. The CDR3 extends over 12 amino acids. The CDR3 loop reads CARGGTGNTIYF. CDR3 sequence (DNA): TGTGCCAGGGGGGGGACAGGAAACACCATATATTTT.

The chain uses TRBV28 and TRBJ2-7, with 10 bases fitting TRBD1. CDR3 length: 15 amino acids. Germline V lookup: CDR1 MDHEN, CDR2 SYDVKM. The J segment lost 7 bases and the V segment lost 3 bases, leaving 9 bases of the junction unmatched. This chain's CDR3 is CASSLKGQGIGEQYF. CDR3 bases: TGTGCCAGCAGTTTGAAGGGACAGGGGATCGGGGAGCAGTACTTC.

The chain has TRBV4-1 and TRBJ2-4; TRBD2 is a possible D gene (7 bases). With 0 bases removed from V and 0 bases from J, the gap between germline ends came to 21 bases. The CDR3 sequence is 20 residues long. Germline loops: CDR1 MGHRA, CDR2 YSYEKL. CDR3 residues: CASSQEYPGGGGGAKNIQYF. CDR3 sequence (DNA): TGCGCCAGCAGCCAAGAATACCCTGGCGGGGGCGGGGGAGCCAAAAACATTCAGTACTTC.

The CDR3 nucleotides are TGTGCCAGCAGCTTAGGAACCGTTAGAGAGACCCAGTACTTC. Translated, it gives CASSLGTVRETQYF. This sequence joins TRBV7-7 and TRBJ2-5; D call uncertain. In germline, CDR1 is SSHAT, CDR2 FNYEAQ (reference sequence). CDR3 length: 14 amino acids. V lost 1 base and J 4 bases, leaving 10 bases between the germline ends.

This chain links TRBV6-2 or TRBV6-3 with TRBJ2-2; no reliable D call. Per the germline V gene, CDR1 is MNHEY and CDR2 is SVGEGT. The ends were cut back, 2 bases at V and 6 bases at J, with 16 bases in the middle. This CDR3 contains 16 residues. The CDR3 DNA sequence: TGTGCCAGCAGTTACGGCCCCCCCCTCTCCGCCGGGGAGCTGTTTTTT. As protein: CASSYGPPLSAGELFF.

CDR3 amino acids: CASSYSGGVTYNEQFF. DNA of the CDR3: TGTGCCAGCAGTTACTCGGGGGGGGTTACCTACAATGAGCAGTTCTTC. The chain links TRBV6-5 to TRBJ2-1, with 7 bases that match TRBD2. Trimming cost V 0 bases and J 2 bases; bases outside gene matches: 4. Germline V gene sequence: CDR1 MNHEY, CDR2 SVGAGI. The CDR3 is made up of 16 amino acids.

V gene TRBV7-6 combines with J gene TRBJ2-7; TRBD2 might be the D (7 bases). This CDR3 spans 14 amino acids. Germline V CDR1 and CDR2: SGHVS, FNYEAQ. V lost 5 bases and J 0 bases, leaving 11 bases between the germline ends. CDR3 DNA: TGTGCCAGCAGCAAGCGGGACACCTCCTACGAGCAGTACTTC. This translates into CASSKRDTSYEQYF.

Only one count was recorded for this clone. This chain uses TRBV6-5 with TRBJ2-1, with D perhaps TRBD1 (5 bases). Germline loops: CDR1 MNHEY, CDR2 SVGAGI. Trimming removed 0 bases from V and 6 bases from J, with 15 bases in between. The CDR3 loop spans 16 amino acids. The chain's CDR3 is CASSYSVGRVGNEQFF. CDR3 coding DNA: TGTGCCAGCAGTTACTCGGTGGGCAGGGTGGGCAATGAGCAGTTCTTC.

The chain carries TRBV5-4 and TRBJ1-6; tentative D call: TRBD1 (6 bases). The CDR3 runs to 17 residues. V shed 4 bases and J shed 0 bases, with 14 bases lying between them. Germline V gene sequence: CDR1 SGHNT, CDR2 YYREEE (reference sequence). CDR3 DNA: TGTGCCAGCAGCCGTGAGGGGGGGGTCTCCTATAATTCACCCCTCCACTTT. Amino acids: CASSREGGVSYNSPLHF.